This passage covers 25 T cell receptor beta chains from one sample sequenced in a study of OX40 agonist ivuxolimab in advanced cancers. Profiled with immunoSEQ multiplex PCR; TCRdb holds only in-frame clones, not every one. Among around 50,000 clones listed, 94% were seen once. Sequenced here: CD4+ or CD8+ T cells sorted from blood, sampled in a trial of the OX40 agonist ivuxolimab. These receptor sequences come from an adult with an advanced solid tumor such as melanoma, head and neck, liver or kidney cancer.

The chain carries TRBV9 and TRBJ2-7, with D possibly matching TRBD1 (6 bases). The CDR3 length is 16 residues. Trimming cost V 0 bases and J 2 bases, with 15 bases left between them. From germline, CDR1 is SGDLS and CDR2 YYNGEE. The CDR3 here is CASSVGGRGSPYEQYF. CDR3 sequence (DNA): TGTGCCAGCAGCGTAGGGGGCAGGGGATCTCCCTACGAGCAGTACTTC.

The chain employs TRBV7-3 and TRBJ2-6, with D possibly TRBD2 on 6 matching bases. The V and J ends lost 5 bases and 0 bases respectively, with 11 bases between them. Germline V lookup: CDR1 SGHTA, CDR2 FQGTGA. This CDR3 comprises 16 residues. The DNA for the CDR3 is TGTGCCAGCAGCCCCGCGGGGTTCTCTGGGGCCAACGTCCTGACTTTC. Its translation: CASSPAGFSGANVLTF.

The rearrangement joins TRBV28 to TRBJ2-5, with 7 bases fitting TRBD2. V shed 7 bases, J shed 7 bases, and the junction held 12 bases outside the gene matches. In germline, CDR1 is MDHEN, CDR2 SYDVKM. The CDR3 totals 14 residues. CDR3 DNA sequence: TGTGCCAGCAAAACGACTAGCATTAGAGGGACCCAGTACTTC. Translated: CASKTTSIRGTQYF.

This chain links TRBV7-9 with TRBJ2-5; D unresolved. This CDR3 region has 13 residues. Germline V CDR1 and CDR2: SEHNR, FQNEAQ (reference sequence). V was shortened by 5 bases and J by 5 bases, with 12 bases between the two germline ends. DNA of the CDR3: TGTGCCAGCAGCCCCCCGGTGAGGGAGACCCAGTACTTC. This translates into CASSPPVRETQYF.

This chain's CDR3 is CASSPAAVYEQYF. CDR3 in DNA: TGTGCCAGCAGTCCCGCCGCGGTTTACGAGCAGTACTTC. The chain recombines TRBV27 with TRBJ2-7; D is unclear. The length of the CDR3 is 13 residues. CDR1 and CDR2 from the germline V gene are MNHEY and SMNVEV (reference sequence). Trimming stripped 5 bases from V and 4 bases from J, with 12 bases between.

The V call is TRBV30, the J call TRBJ2-4, with TRBD1 as a possible D gene (5 bases). The germline gives CDR1 GTSNPN, CDR2 SVGIG (reference sequence). The germline V and J ends were trimmed by 2 bases and 5 bases, with 10 bases remaining between them. The CDR3 is made up of 13 amino acids. The CDR3 DNA follows: TGTGCCTGGAGTCTGGGGCGCGAAAACATTCAGTACTTC. Its protein product is CAWSLGRENIQYF.

V is TRBV28 and J is TRBJ2-5; weak D call: TRBD2 (6 bases). Germline values: CDR1 MDHEN, CDR2 SYDVKM. CDR3 size: 18 residues. V lost 3 bases and J lost 4, with 24 bases in between. The CDR3 DNA follows: TGTGCCAGCAGTTTTCCCCCAACCGAGCGGGTAGAGGGAGAGACCCAGTACTTC. It translates to CASSFPPTERVEGETQYF. Variable domain in full (rest from reference TRBV28 and TRBJ2-5): DVKVTQSSRYLVKRTGEKVFLECVQDMDHENMFWYRQDPGLGLRLIYFSYDVKMKEKGDIPEGYSVSREKKERFSLILESASTNQTSMYLCASSFPPTERVEGETQYFGPGTRLLVL.

The rearrangement uses TRBV30 and TRBJ2-2; D is uncertain. In germline, CDR1 is GTSNPN, CDR2 SVGIG (reference sequence). The CDR3 contains 12 residues. Trimming cost V 2 bases and J 3 bases, with 4 bases left between them. The CDR3: CAWSPYTGELFF. DNA for the CDR3: TGTGCCTGGAGTCCCTACACCGGGGAGCTGTTTTTT.

The chain carries TRBV9 and TRBJ2-1, with 8 bases identical to TRBD2. Germline trimming cut 6 bases from V and 4 bases from J; bases unmatched to any gene: 15. CDR3 length: 17 residues. Per the germline V gene, CDR1 is SGDLS and CDR2 is YYNGEE. The CDR3 loop reads CASTNTPGGGEYNEQFF. CDR3 bases: TGTGCCAGCACCAATACCCCCGGGGGGGGTGAATACAATGAGCAGTTCTTC. Looking up the rest from reference TRBV9 and TRBJ2-1 gives the full variable domain: DSGVTQTPKHLITATGQRVTLRCSPRSGDLSVYWYQQSLDQGLQFLIQYYNGEERAKGNILERFSAQQFPDLHSELNLSSLELGDSALYFCASTNTPGGGEYNEQFFGPGTRLTVL.

The V gene is TRBV28, the J gene TRBJ2-6, with TRBD2 identical over 11 bases. Germline values: CDR1 MDHEN, CDR2 SYDVKM. The CDR3 contains 19 residues. V lost 4 bases to trimming and J lost 1 base; unmatched junction nucleotides: 9. For the CDR3, the DNA is TGTGCCAGCAGTTGGTTAGCGGGAGGGCTCAAGTCTGGGGCCAACGTCCTGACTTTC. This gives the protein CASSWLAGGLKSGANVLTF.

The V gene is TRBV25-1, the J gene TRBJ1-1, with a weak D call TRBD1 (6 bases). The CDR3 extends over 15 amino acids. Germline V CDR1 and CDR2: MGHDK, SYGVNS. Trimming took off 3 bases at V and 3 bases at J, with 14 bases between the two ends. CDR3 loop: CASSDLQGGDTEAFF. CDR3 nucleotide sequence: TGTGCCAGCAGTGACCTACAGGGCGGTGACACTGAAGCTTTCTTT.

This clone occurred once. This chain connects TRBV4-1 to TRBJ2-2; D gene ambiguous. V was clipped by 1 base and J by 5 bases, with 5 bases between them. The CDR3 is made up of 13 amino acids. Germline V lookup: CDR1 MGHRA, CDR2 YSYEKL. CDR3 sequence reads: CASSQGQTGELFF. In DNA form, the CDR3 reads TGCGCCAGCAGCCAAGGTCAGACCGGGGAGCTGTTTTTT.

This clone occurred once. The chain uses TRBV7-2 and TRBJ2-2; D is perhaps TRBD2 (6 bases). The CDR3 sequence is 16 residues long. Trimming removed 4 bases at V and 1 base at J, with 13 bases between. Germline CDR1 and CDR2: SGHTA and FQGNSA. The CDR3 loop is CASSSRDGVNTGELFF. In nucleotides, the CDR3 is TGTGCCAGCAGCTCGCGGGACGGGGTGAACACCGGGGAGCTGTTTTTT.

The genes are TRBV9 and TRBJ2-7, with D possibly called TRBD1 or TRBD2 (7 bases each). There are 15 residues in the CDR3. CDR1 SGDLS and CDR2 YYNGEE come from the germline V gene. Trimming removed 4 bases from V and 2 bases from J, with 16 bases in between. This chain's CDR3 is CASSPGGRAPYEQYF. CDR3 nucleotides: TGTGCCAGCAGCCCAGGGGGGAGGGCCCCCTACGAGCAGTACTTC. The full variable domain, rest sourced from reference TRBV9 and TRBJ2-7, is DSGVTQTPKHLITATGQRVTLRCSPRSGDLSVYWYQQSLDQGLQFLIQYYNGEERAKGNILERFSAQQFPDLHSELNLSSLELGDSALYFCASSPGGRAPYEQYFGPGTRLTVT.

The V and J genes are TRBV4-2 and TRBJ1-1; D uncertain. CDR1 and CDR2 (germline): LGHNA, YNFKEQ. V was pared by 6 bases and J by 2 bases, with 7 bases between. The CDR3 consists of 12 residues. CDR3 sequence reads: CASRPANTEAFF. CDR3 nucleotides: TGTGCCAGCAGACCCGCAAACACTGAAGCTTTCTTT.

The CDR3 DNA reads as TGTGCCAGCAGTGAGGGCGGGGTTTCCTACGAGCAGTACTTC. Translating it yields CASSEGGVSYEQYF. V usage is TRBV2 and J usage is TRBJ2-7; D perhaps matches TRBD2 (6 bases). The CDR3 length is 14 residues. The germline V and J ends were trimmed by 3 bases and 1 base, with 10 bases remaining between them. From germline, CDR1 is SNHLY and CDR2 FYNNEI. Looking up the rest from reference TRBV2 and TRBJ2-7 gives the full variable domain: EPEVTQTPSHQVTQMGQEVILRCVPISNHLYFYWYRQILGQKVEFLVSFYNNEISEKSEIFDDQFSVERPDGSNFTLKIRSTKLEDSAMYFCASSEGGVSYEQYFGPGTRLTVT.

This clone was seen a single time. The chain joins TRBV19 to TRBJ2-3, with 9 bases that match TRBD1. The CDR3 has 14 amino acids. J lost 5 bases, V lost 4 bases, and 4 bases had no gene match. Per the germline V gene, CDR1 is LNHDA and CDR2 is SQIVND (reference sequence). CDR3 nucleotide sequence: TGTGCCAGTAGTAATGGACAGGGGTTAGATACGCAGTATTTT. Encoded protein: CASSNGQGLDTQYF. Variable domain in full (rest from reference TRBV19 and TRBJ2-3): DGGITQSPKYLFRKEGQNVTLSCEQNLNHDAMYWYRQDPGQGLRLIYYSQIVNDFQKGDIAEGYSVSREKKESFPLTVTSAQKNPTAFYLCASSNGQGLDTQYFGPGTRLTVL.

The CDR3 sequence is CASSLIGGVVETQYF. The DNA of the CDR3 is TGTGCCAGCAGCTTAATCGGAGGTGTTGTGGAGACCCAGTACTTC. The V and J genes are TRBV7-3 and TRBJ2-5, with D possibly TRBD2 on 5 matching bases. This CDR3 is 15 amino acids long. CDR1 SGHTA and CDR2 FQGTGA come from the germline V gene. With 1 base removed from V and 5 bases from J, the gap between germline ends came to 14 bases.

Only one count was recorded for this clone. The rearrangement uses TRBV5-4 and TRBJ2-7, with 10 bases fitting TRBD2. With 1 base clipped from V and 6 bases from J, the junction kept 10 bases outside the gene matches. CDR3 length equals 16 residues. Per the germline V gene, CDR1 is SGHNT and CDR2 is YYREEE (reference sequence). In DNA, the CDR3 is TGTGCCAGCAGCTTGTGGGGAGCGGGAGGGCCGCTCGAGCAGTACTTC. Its protein product is CASSLWGAGGPLEQYF.

The chain combines TRBV7-9 with TRBJ2-1; the match to TRBD1 covers 9 bases. CDR1 is SEHNR, CDR2 FQNEAQ, per germline (reference sequence). The length of the CDR3 is 15 residues. Trimming took 5 bases from V and 9 from J; bases not matched to a gene: 11. CDR3 loop: CASSKPGTGIGEQFF. CDR3 sequence (DNA): TGTGCCAGCAGCAAGCCCGGGACAGGGATTGGTGAGCAGTTCTTC.

V is TRBV6-5 and J is TRBJ2-7; 11 bases map to TRBD1. This CDR3 is 15 amino acids long. V dropped 6 bases and J dropped 3; count of bases not matched to a gene: 7. The germline CDR1 and CDR2 sequences are MNHEY and SVGAGI. CDR3 coding DNA: TGTGCCAGCAGGTATAGGACAGGGGGCCACTACGAGCAGTACTTC. This sequence encodes CASRYRTGGHYEQYF.

The chain is built from TRBV4-1 and TRBJ1-4; 7 nucleotides line up with TRBD1. This CDR3 has 15 residues. Germline V gene sequence: CDR1 MGHRA, CDR2 YSYEKL. Unmatched junction bases numbered 4, after V lost 0 bases and J lost 6 bases. In DNA, the CDR3 is TGCGCCAGCAGCCAAGATGAGGGGGCGCATGAAAAACTGTTTTTT. It is translated as CASSQDEGAHEKLFF.

V usage is TRBV5-8 and J usage is TRBJ2-7; no clear D. The CDR3 has 14 amino acids. The V gene lost 2 bases and the J gene lost 2 bases, with 11 bases spanning the gap. Germline V gene data show CDR1 as SGHTS and CDR2 as YDEGEE. For the CDR3, the DNA is TGTGCCAGCAGCTTACGCAGCAGAACCTACGAGCAGTACTTC. Translated, it gives CASSLRSRTYEQYF.

This clone was picked up one time. The chain links TRBV19 to TRBJ1-2, with 8 positions matching TRBD1. There are 17 residues in the CDR3. V lost 6 bases and J lost 4; bases outside the gene matches: 16. Germline V lookup: CDR1 LNHDA, CDR2 SQIVND (reference sequence). This chain's CDR3 is CASRPSWTGSGSYGYTF. The CDR3 nucleotides are TGTGCCAGTAGACCATCGTGGACAGGGAGCGGGAGCTATGGCTACACCTTC.

The chain couples TRBV11-3 to TRBJ2-5, with 13 bases lining up with TRBD2. Germline V gene sequence: CDR1 SGHNT, CDR2 YENEEA. This CDR3 is 18 amino acids long. Unmatched junction bases numbered 11, after V lost 5 bases and J lost 2 bases. The CDR3 DNA sequence: TGTGCCAGCAGCCCTGGACTAGCGGGGGTTGGGTTTCAAGAGACCCAGTACTTC. It yields the protein CASSPGLAGVGFQETQYF. The complete variable domain, with remaining parts taken from reference TRBV11-3 and TRBJ2-5, reads EAGVVQSPRYKIIEKKQPVAFWCNPISGHNTLYWYLQNLGQGPELLIRYENEEAVDDSQLPKDRFSAERLKGVDSTLKIQPAELGDSAVYLCASSPGLAGVGFQETQYFGPGTRLLVL.